The 25 T cell receptor beta chains below were found in one sample sequenced in a study of monozygotic twins with inflammatory bowel disease. TCRdb reprocessed the 5' RACE reads and stores each CDR3 protein as one record, lacking DNA. Recorded for this sample: about 210,000 distinct CDR3 sequences. Sequenced sample: blood. Every receptor here comes from a human donor with ulcerative colitis or Crohn's disease, or a healthy co-twin of an affected twin (not recorded which).

V usage is TRBV7-2 and J usage is TRBJ1-6. The CDR3 covers 14 residues. Per germline, CDR1 SGHTA and CDR2 FQGNSA. The CDR3 sequence: CASSFRTATSPLHF.

The V gene is TRBV27, the J gene TRBJ2-1. The CDR3 sequence is 14 residues long. Germline CDR1 is MNHEY and CDR2 is SMNVEV (reference sequence). CDR3 region: CASSASRANNEQFF.

The chain recombines TRBV27 with TRBJ2-3; the TCRdb D gene call, TRBD1, has no DNA to confirm it. This CDR3 has 13 amino acids. In germline, CDR1 is MNHEY, CDR2 SMNVEV (reference sequence). CDR3 loop: CASGSGGTDTQYF.

The chain has TRBV19 and TRBJ2-2; TCRdb indicates TRBD1, and absent DNA this call remains unverified. The CDR3 sequence is 16 residues long. Per germline, CDR1 LNHDA and CDR2 SQIVND (reference sequence). Here the CDR3 reads CASRGQGGLITGELFF.

V is TRBV14 and J is TRBJ2-6; absent DNA, TCRdb's TRBD1 call cannot be checked. Germline values: CDR1 SGHDN, CDR2 FVKESK. This CDR3 has 19 amino acids. The CDR3 spells CASSQDAGDIISGANVLTF.

The chain joins TRBV20-1 to TRBJ1-1; TCRdb proposes TRBD1, but this gene call is untestable without DNA. The CDR3 totals 16 residues. The germline gives CDR1 DFQATT, CDR2 SNEGSKA (reference sequence). This CDR3 is CSARDQGGLQDRQAFF.

The CDR3 reads CASSPDTNQPQHF. This chain connects TRBV12-3 or TRBV12-4 to TRBJ1-5. The CDR3 totals 13 residues.

V usage is TRBV7-6 and J usage is TRBJ1-4; TCRdb's D call, TRBD1, is unchecked because there is no DNA. Germline values: CDR1 SGHVS, CDR2 FNYEAQ. This CDR3 is 16 amino acids long. CDR3 loop: CASSFAAGGAREKLFF.

J is TRBJ1-2 and V is TRBV12-3 or TRBV12-4; the TCRdb D gene call, TRBD1, has no DNA to confirm it. CDR3 length equals 15 residues. Here the CDR3 reads CASKEQATINYGYTF.

The rearrangement uses TRBV5-1 and TRBJ2-3; the TCRdb D gene call, TRBD1, has no DNA to confirm it. Germline loops: CDR1 SGHRS, CDR2 YFSETQ. The CDR3 consists of 12 residues. CDR3 region: CASRQGTDTQYF.

The chain has TRBV14 and TRBJ2-1; TCRdb's assignment of TRBD1 cannot be checked, as there is no DNA. The CDR3 contains 14 residues. CDR1 is SGHDN and CDR2 is FVKESK in the germline V gene. The CDR3 reads CASKRQGADNEQFF. Variable domain in full (rest from reference TRBV14 and TRBJ2-1): EAGVTQFPSHSVIEKGQTVTLRCDPISGHDNLYWYRRVMGKEIKFLLHFVKESKQDESGMPNNRFLAERTGGTYSTLKVQPAELEDSGVYFCASKRQGADNEQFFGPGTRLTVL.

The V call is TRBV5-4, the J call TRBJ2-1. The CDR3 is made up of 15 amino acids. Germline V gene data show CDR1 as SGHNT and CDR2 as YYREEE (reference sequence). The CDR3 sequence: CASSKTGGAYNEQFF.

The chain combines TRBV29-1 with TRBJ2-1. Per germline, CDR1 SQVTM and CDR2 ANQGSEA. The CDR3 loop spans 13 amino acids. The CDR3 region is CSVGGSSYNEQFF.

The V gene is TRBV24-1, the J gene TRBJ2-5; lacking DNA, the TRBD1 call made by TCRdb goes unchecked. The CDR3 extends over 16 amino acids. Germline V gene lookup returns CDR1 KGHDR and CDR2 SFDVKD. The CDR3 region is CATSDSGRGKGETQYF.

CDR3 sequence reads: CASSGPRGTANTGELFF. The chain uses TRBV7-9 and TRBJ2-2; TCRdb names TRBD1, which stays unverified in the absence of DNA. Germline V lookup: CDR1 SEHNR, CDR2 FQNEAQ (reference sequence). CDR3 length: 17 residues.

This chain joins TRBV4-1 and TRBJ1-1; TCRdb's D call, TRBD1, is unchecked because there is no DNA. Per the germline V gene, CDR1 is MGHRA and CDR2 is YSYEKL. CDR3 size: 15 residues. This CDR3 is CASSHPDRDDTEAFF.

The chain recombines TRBV27 with TRBJ2-7; the D call from TCRdb, TRBD1, cannot be confirmed without DNA. CDR3 length: 13 residues. Germline assignment: CDR1 MNHEY and CDR2 SMNVEV (reference sequence). The CDR3 sequence is CASSPGHLYEQYF.

The chain uses TRBV7-2 and TRBJ1-6. Germline V gene lookup returns CDR1 SGHTA and CDR2 FQGNSA. This CDR3 is 14 amino acids long. The CDR3 loop is CASSSRRNNSPLHF.

J is TRBJ1-5 and V is TRBV6-2 or TRBV6-3; the D call of TRBD1 rests on TCRdb alone, since no DNA is present to check it. The CDR3 is 15 residues long. In germline, CDR1 is MNHEY, CDR2 SVGEGT. CDR3 in amino acids: CASSFTGIPNQPQHF.

The V call is TRBV7-9, the J call TRBJ2-4; lacking DNA, the TRBD1 call made by TCRdb goes unchecked. Germline CDR1 and CDR2: SEHNR and FQNEAQ (reference sequence). This CDR3 contains 17 residues. CDR3 region: CASSSPGPNARENIQYF.

This chain uses TRBV5-6 with TRBJ2-7; TCRdb names TRBD1, which stays unverified in the absence of DNA. The CDR3 contains 16 residues. Germline V CDR1 and CDR2: SGHDT, YYEEEE. The CDR3 sequence is CASSLVRNRATYEQYF.

The V and J genes are TRBV29-1 and TRBJ2-5; TCRdb names TRBD2, which stays unverified in the absence of DNA. Germline lookup yields CDR1 SQVTM and CDR2 ANQGSEA. The CDR3 loop spans 15 amino acids. The CDR3 protein is CSVCLLAGVTETQYF.

The CDR3 loop reads CSANRDYGYTF. This chain connects TRBV20-1 to TRBJ1-2; with no DNA, the TCRdb D assignment of TRBD1 cannot be verified. The CDR3 totals 11 residues. Germline assignment: CDR1 DFQATT and CDR2 SNEGSKA (reference sequence).

This chain joins TRBV6-5 and TRBJ2-2. This CDR3 contains 11 residues. Germline assignment: CDR1 MNHEY and CDR2 SVGAGI. The CDR3 sequence is CASRTTGELFF.

The V gene is TRBV5-8, the J gene TRBJ1-1. Germline CDR1 is SGHTS and CDR2 is YDEGEE. The CDR3 consists of 11 residues. CDR3 amino acids: CASSLVTEAFF.